This T cell receptor (beta chain) comes out of a study of T cell responses to AZD1222 COVID-19 vaccine. Measured with immunoSEQ multiplex PCR; TCRdb has only the in-frame clones, and not every one. Of 130,000 or so clones listed, 85% were seen once; the top ten hold 7.9%. V shed 0 bases, J shed 7 bases, and the junction held 3 bases outside the gene matches. Germline loops: CDR1 KGHDR, CDR2 SFDVKD. This CDR3 region has 15 residues. General study findings and limits: Repertoire samples came only from after the peak T cell response.

A remark on this clone: Its matching antigen is unknown.

Sample: peripheral blood, taken 28 days after the second dose of the MenACWY control vaccine. The chain employs TRBV24-1 and TRBJ1-2; TRBD1 aligns across 11 bases. This receptor was taken from an adult who received the MenACWY meningococcal vaccine as a control. Here the CDR3 DNA reads TGTGCCACCAGTGATTTGGGACAGGGGGCAGGTGGCTACACCTTC. It specifies CATSDLGQGAGGYTF.